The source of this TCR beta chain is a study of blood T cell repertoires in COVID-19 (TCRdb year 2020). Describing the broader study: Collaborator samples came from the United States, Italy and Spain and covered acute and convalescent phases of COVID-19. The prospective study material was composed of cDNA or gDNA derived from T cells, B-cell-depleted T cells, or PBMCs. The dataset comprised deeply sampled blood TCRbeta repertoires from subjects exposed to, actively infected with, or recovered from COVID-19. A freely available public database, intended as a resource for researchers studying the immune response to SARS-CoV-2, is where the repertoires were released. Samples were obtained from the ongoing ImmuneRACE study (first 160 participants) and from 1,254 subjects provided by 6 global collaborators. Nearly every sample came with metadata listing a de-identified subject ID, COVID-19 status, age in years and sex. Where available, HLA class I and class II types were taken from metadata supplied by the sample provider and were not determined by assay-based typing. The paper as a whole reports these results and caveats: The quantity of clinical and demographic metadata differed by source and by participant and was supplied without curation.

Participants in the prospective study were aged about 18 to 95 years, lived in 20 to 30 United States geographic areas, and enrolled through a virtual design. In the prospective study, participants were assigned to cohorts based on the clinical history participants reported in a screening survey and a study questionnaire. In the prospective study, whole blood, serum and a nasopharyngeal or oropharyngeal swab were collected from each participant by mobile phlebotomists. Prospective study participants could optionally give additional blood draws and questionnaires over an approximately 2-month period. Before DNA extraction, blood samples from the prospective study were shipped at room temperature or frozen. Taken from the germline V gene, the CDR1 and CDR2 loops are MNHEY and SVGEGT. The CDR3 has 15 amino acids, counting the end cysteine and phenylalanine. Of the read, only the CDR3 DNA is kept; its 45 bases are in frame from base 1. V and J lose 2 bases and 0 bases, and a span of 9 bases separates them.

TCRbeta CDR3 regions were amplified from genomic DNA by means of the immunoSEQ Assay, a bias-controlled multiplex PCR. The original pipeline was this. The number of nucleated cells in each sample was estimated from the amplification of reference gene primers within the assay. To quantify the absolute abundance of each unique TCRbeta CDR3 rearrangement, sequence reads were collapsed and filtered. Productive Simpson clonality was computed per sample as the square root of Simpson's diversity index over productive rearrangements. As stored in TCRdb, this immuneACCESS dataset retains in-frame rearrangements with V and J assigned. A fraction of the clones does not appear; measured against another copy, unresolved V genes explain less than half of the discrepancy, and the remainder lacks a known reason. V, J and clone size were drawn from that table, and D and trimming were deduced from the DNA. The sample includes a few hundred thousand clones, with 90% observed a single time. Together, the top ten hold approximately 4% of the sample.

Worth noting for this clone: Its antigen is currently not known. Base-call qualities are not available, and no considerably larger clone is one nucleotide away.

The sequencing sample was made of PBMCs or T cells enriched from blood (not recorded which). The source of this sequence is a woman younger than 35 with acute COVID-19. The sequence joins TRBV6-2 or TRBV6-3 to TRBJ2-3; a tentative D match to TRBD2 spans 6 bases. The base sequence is TGTGCCAGCAGTTACGTAGCGGCTAGCACAGATACGCAGTATTTT. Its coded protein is CASSYVAASTDTQYF.